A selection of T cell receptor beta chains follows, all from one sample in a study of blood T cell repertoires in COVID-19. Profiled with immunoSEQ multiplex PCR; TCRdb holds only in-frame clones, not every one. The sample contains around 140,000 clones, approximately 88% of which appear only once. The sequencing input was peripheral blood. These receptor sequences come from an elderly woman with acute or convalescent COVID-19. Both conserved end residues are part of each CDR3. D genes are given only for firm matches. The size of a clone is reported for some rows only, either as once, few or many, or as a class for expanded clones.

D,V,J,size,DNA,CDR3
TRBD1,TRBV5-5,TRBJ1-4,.,TGTGCCAGCAGCCCGAACAGGGGGCTGTTTGAAAAACTGTTTTTT,CASSPNRGLFEKLFF
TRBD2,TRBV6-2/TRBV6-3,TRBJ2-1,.,TGTGCCAGCAGTAACGGGAAACTAGCGGACAATGAGCAGTTCTTC,CASSNGKLADNEQFF
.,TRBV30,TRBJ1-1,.,TGTGCCTGGAGTGCAAGCAGGGGCAAAGCTTTCTTT,CAWSASRGKAFF
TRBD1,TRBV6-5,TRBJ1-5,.,TGTGCCAGCAGTCCCCGACAGGGGGGGGATCAGCCCCAGCATTTT,CASSPRQGGDQPQHF
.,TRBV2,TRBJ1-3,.,TGTGCCAGCAGTGAACAACACGGGGGCTCTGGAAACACCATATATTTT,CASSEQHGGSGNTIYF
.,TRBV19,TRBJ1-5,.,TGTGCCGGCGGGCAGGGGCCCAATCAGCCCCAGCATTTT,CAGGQGPNQPQHF
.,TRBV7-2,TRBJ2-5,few,TGTGCCAGCAGCCCCGTGGGGGCAGGGGAGACCCAGTACTTC,CASSPVGAGETQYF
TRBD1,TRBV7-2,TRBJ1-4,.,TGTGCCAGCAGCGCCCAGGGGGCAACTAATGAAAAACTGTTTTTT,CASSAQGATNEKLFF
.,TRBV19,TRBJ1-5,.,TGTGCCAGTAGGACACAGAATAGCAATCAGCCCCAGCATTTT,CASRTQNSNQPQHF
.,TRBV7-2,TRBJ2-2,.,TGTGCCAGCAGCTTGGTCCCGGGACTGAACACCGGGGAGCTGTTTTTT,CASSLVPGLNTGELFF
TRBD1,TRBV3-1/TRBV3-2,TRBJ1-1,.,TGTGCCAGCAGCCAAGCAGGGGGCGAAACTGAAGCTTTCTTT,CASSQAGGETEAFF
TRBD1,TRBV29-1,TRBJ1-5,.,TGCAGCGTCGCCGACAGGGGCAACAATCAGCCCCAGCATTTT,CSVADRGNNQPQHF
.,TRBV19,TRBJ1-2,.,TGTGCCAGTAGTGCCAACTACTACAGGGAGGGCTACACCTTC,CASSANYYREGYTF
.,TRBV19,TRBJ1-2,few,TGTGCCAGTAGCCCGACAGGCCCGGGCGGCTACACCTTC,CASSPTGPGGYTF
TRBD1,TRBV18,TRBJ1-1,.,TGTGCCAGCTCGCCCGGGACAGGGAACATGAACACTGAAGCTTTCTTT,CASSPGTGNMNTEAFF
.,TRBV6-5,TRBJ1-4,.,TGTGCCAGCAGTCTACAGTTTCAGGATAATGAAAAACTGTTTTTT,CASSLQFQDNEKLFF
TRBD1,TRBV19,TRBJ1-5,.,TGTGCCAGTAGTATTCCCGGGACAGAAAATCAGCCCCAGCATTTT,CASSIPGTENQPQHF
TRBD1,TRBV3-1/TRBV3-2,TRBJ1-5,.,TGTGCCAGCAGCCTACAGGGGGCTCAGCCCCAGCATTTT,CASSLQGAQPQHF
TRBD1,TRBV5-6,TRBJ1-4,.,TGTGCCAGCAGCTTCCGGACAGGGGAGAATGAAAAACTGTTTTTT,CASSFRTGENEKLFF
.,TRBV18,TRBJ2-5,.,TGTGCCAGCTCTCCCAAGGTGTCAGGGTCGTTATCGACCCAGTACTTC,CASSPKVSGSLSTQYF
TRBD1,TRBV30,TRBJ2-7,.,TGTGCCTGGAGCCCACAGGGGGAGCAGTACTTC,CAWSPQGEQYF
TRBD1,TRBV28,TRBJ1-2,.,TGTGCCAGCAGTTTAGGTCAGGGGGTCTATGGCTACACCTTC,CASSLGQGVYGYTF
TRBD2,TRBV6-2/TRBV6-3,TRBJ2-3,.,TGTGCCAGCAGTCGGACCCCCCTAGCGGGTCGGGCAGATACGCAGTATTTT,CASSRTPLAGRADTQYF
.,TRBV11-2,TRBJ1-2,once,TGTGCCAGCAGCACCGGGGGGGGCTTCTATGGCTACACCTTC,CASSTGGGFYGYTF
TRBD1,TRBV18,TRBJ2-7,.,TGTGCCAGCTCATCAGGGGGCTCCTACGAGCAGTACTTC,CASSSGGSYEQYF
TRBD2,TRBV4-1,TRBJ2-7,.,TGCGCCAGCAGCCAAGTAGCGGGAGGGCCGTACGAGCAGTACTTC,CASSQVAGGPYEQYF
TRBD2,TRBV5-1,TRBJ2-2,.,TGCGCCAGCAGCTCCCGACTAGCGGGGACCCCGGACACCGGGGAGCTGTTTTTT,CASSSRLAGTPDTGELFF
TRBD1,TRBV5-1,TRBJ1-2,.,TGCGCCAGCAGCCCCACCGGTGCAGGGGGCGACCACTATGGCTACACCTTC,CASSPTGAGGDHYGYTF
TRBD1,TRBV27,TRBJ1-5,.,TGTGCCAGCAAACTATTAGGACAGGGTAATCAGCCCCAGCATTTT,CASKLLGQGNQPQHF
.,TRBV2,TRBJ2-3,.,TGTGCCGGGTTCCGGGTCGAAACTAAACCAGATACGCAGTATTTT,CAGFRVETKPDTQYF
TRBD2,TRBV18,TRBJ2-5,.,TGTGCCAGCTCAACCAGACTAGCGGGAATAGAGACCCAGTACTTC,CASSTRLAGIETQYF
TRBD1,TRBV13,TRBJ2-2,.,TGTGCCAGCAGCTTAGAAACAGGGGCTGAAACCGGGGAGCTGTTTTTT,CASSLETGAETGELFF
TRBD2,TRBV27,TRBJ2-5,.,TGTGCCACTCAAGGGGCGGGGGGGATACAAGAGACCCAGTACTTC,CATQGAGGIQETQYF
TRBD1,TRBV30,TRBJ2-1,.,TGTGCCTGGAGTGTATTCGGGTCGGCGGGACAGGGCTCCTACAATGAGCAGTTCTTC,CAWSVFGSAGQGSYNEQFF
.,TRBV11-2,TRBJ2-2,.,TGTGCCAGCATGGGCAGATCCACCGGGGAGCTGTTTTTT,CASMGRSTGELFF
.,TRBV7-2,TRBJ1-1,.,TGTGCCAGCAGCTTAGCGAATGTTGGGGACACCGCAGAAGCTTTCTTT,CASSLANVGDTAEAFF
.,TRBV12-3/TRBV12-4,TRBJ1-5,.,TGTGCCAGCAGTTTTCTAGTGAATCAGCCCCAGCATTTT,CASSFLVNQPQHF
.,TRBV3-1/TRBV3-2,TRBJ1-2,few,TGTGCCAGCAGCCATCGATTTAAAGGAGGGGCCGGCTATGGCTACACCTTC,CASSHRFKGGAGYGYTF
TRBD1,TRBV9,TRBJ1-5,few,TGTGCCAGCAGCACCGGACAGGCCAATCAGCCCCAGCATTTT,CASSTGQANQPQHF
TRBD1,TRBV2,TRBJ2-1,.,TGTGCCAGCAGTGGACAGGGGGCTTACAATGAGCAGTTCTTC,CASSGQGAYNEQFF
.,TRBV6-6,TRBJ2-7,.,TGTGCCAGCAGTTCCTTGGACCCCGGACGGGGCGAGCAGTACTTC,CASSSLDPGRGEQYF
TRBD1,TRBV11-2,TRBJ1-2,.,TGTGCCAGCAGCTTAGGCAGAGGGACAGGGGATTATGGCTACACCTTC,CASSLGRGTGDYGYTF
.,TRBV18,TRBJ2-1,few,TGTGCCAGCTCACCATCATATGGGCGGGGAAACAATGAGCAGTTCTTC,CASSPSYGRGNNEQFF
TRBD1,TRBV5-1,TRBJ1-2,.,TGCGCCAGCAGCTTCCGACAGGGTGATGGCTACACCTTC,CASSFRQGDGYTF
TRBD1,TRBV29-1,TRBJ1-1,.,TGCAGCGTTCGGGCAGGGGGTATGACTGAAGCTTTCTTT,CSVRAGGMTEAFF
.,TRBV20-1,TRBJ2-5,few,TGCAGTGCTAGTGGCTCGAGTGGGGGGGGCGCAGGGACCCAGTACTTC,CSASGSSGGGAGTQYF
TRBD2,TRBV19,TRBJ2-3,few,TGTGCCAGTAGTACCCTAGGTGGCGGGAGGGGTACAGATACGCAGTATTTT,CASSTLGGGRGTDTQYF
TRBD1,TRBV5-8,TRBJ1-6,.,TGTGCCAGCAGCTTGTTGCGGGGACAGGGGAATTCACCCCTCCACTTT,CASSLLRGQGNSPLHF
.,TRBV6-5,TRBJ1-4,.,TGTGCCAGCAGTTACGGCGGCCGGATCAATGAAAAACTGTTTTTT,CASSYGGRINEKLFF
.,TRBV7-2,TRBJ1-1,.,TGTGCCAGCAGCTTACAACGGCGGGACACTGAAGCTTTCTTT,CASSLQRRDTEAFF
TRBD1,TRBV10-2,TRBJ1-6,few,TGCGCCAGCAGTGAAGGACAGGGGATGATGCTCCACTTT,CASSEGQGMMLHF
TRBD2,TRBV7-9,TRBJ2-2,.,TGTGCCAGCAGCTTACTAGCGGGGGATTTCACCGGGGAGCTGTTTTTT,CASSLLAGDFTGELFF
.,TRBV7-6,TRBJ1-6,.,TGTGCCAGCAGCTTGAAGGCGGTGACGGGAACGGGTTCACCCCTCCACTTT,CASSLKAVTGTGSPLHF
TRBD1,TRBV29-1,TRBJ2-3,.,TGCAGCGTTGCCGGGCAGGGGGGCACAGATACGCAGTATTTT,CSVAGQGGTDTQYF
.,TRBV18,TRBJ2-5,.,TGTGCCAGCTCACGGGGGCCCCAAGAGACCCAGTACTTC,CASSRGPQETQYF